Below are 17 T cell receptor beta chains sequenced from a single sample in a study of neoadjuvant anti-PD-1 for oral cavity cancer. Sequencing used immunoSEQ multiplex PCR; TCRdb keeps in-frame clones, though not all of them. The repertoire consists of about 13,000 clones, with 65% to 75% occurring once and the leading ten covering over 3%. Here the sequenced sample was PBMCs, taken before nivolumab (anti-PD-1) treatment. These TCRs come from a person aged 40-85 years with oral cavity squamous cell carcinoma.

V usage is TRBV7-8 and J usage is TRBJ2-7, with TRBD1 as a possible D gene (6 bases). V was shortened by 4 bases and J by 3 bases, with 16 bases between the two germline ends. CDR3 length: 15 amino acids. Germline-derived CDR1 and CDR2 are SGHVS and FQNEAQ. CDR3 residues: CASSSAGAADYEQYF. The CDR3 DNA reads TGTGCCAGCAGCTCAGCAGGGGCAGCCGACTACGAGCAGTACTTC. The full variable domain, with the rest looked up from reference TRBV7-8 and TRBJ2-7, is GAGVSQSPRYKVAKRGQDVALRCDPISGHVSLFWYQQALGQGPEFLTYFQNEAQLDKSGLPSDRFFAERPEGSVSTLKIQRTQQEDSAVYLCASSSAGAADYEQYFGPGTRLTVT.

The genes are TRBV27 and TRBJ2-5; D gene unclear. CDR1 is MNHEY and CDR2 is SMNVEV in the germline V gene (reference sequence). The CDR3 is 13 amino acids. V was shortened by 4 bases and J by 4 bases, with 10 bases between the two germline ends. Here the CDR3 DNA reads TGTGCCAGCAGTTCGACATGGGGAGAGACCCAGTACTTC. It codes for CASSSTWGETQYF.

The rearrangement joins TRBV4-1 to TRBJ2-3, with D possibly being TRBD1 (6 bases). CDR1 is MGHRA, CDR2 YSYEKL, per germline. The CDR3 sequence is 20 residues long. The V end lost 0 bases, the J end lost 0 bases, and 22 bases lay between the germline ends. CDR3 DNA: TGCGCCAGCAGCCAAGAGGAGTTTGGGGGAGACAGGCTTAGCACAGATACGCAGTATTTT. Its protein product is CASSQEEFGGDRLSTDTQYF.

The V call is TRBV10-2, the J call TRBJ2-5; 9 bases match TRBD1. There are 14 residues in the CDR3. Germline CDR1 is WSHSY and CDR2 is SAAADI. V lost 6 bases to trimming and J lost 4 bases; unmatched junction nucleotides: 6. The CDR3 here is CASRRGQGRETQYF. The CDR3 region has the DNA TGCGCCAGCAGGAGGGGACAGGGAAGAGAGACCCAGTACTTC.

The chain has TRBV28 and TRBJ1-2; TRBD1 agrees at 8 bases. After removal of 5 bases from V and 4 bases from J, the junction contained 3 bases not matched to a gene. The CDR3 contains 13 residues. Germline loops: CDR1 MDHEN, CDR2 SYDVKM. The CDR3 spells CASSDRGFYGYTF. The CDR3 nucleotides are TGTGCCAGCAGTGACAGGGGATTCTATGGCTACACCTTC.

The gene calls are TRBV6-5 and TRBJ2-3; D is ambiguous. Deletions cut 6 bases from V and 4 bases from J, with 5 bases between. CDR1 MNHEY and CDR2 SVGAGI come from the germline V gene. This CDR3 comprises 11 residues. CDR3 in amino acids: CASSRADTQYF. CDR3 DNA: TGTGCCAGCAGCCGAGCAGATACGCAGTATTTT.

This chain uses TRBV10-2 with TRBJ2-2; 7 nucleotides agree with TRBD1. This CDR3 contains 15 residues. The germline V gene encodes CDR1 WSHSY and CDR2 SAAADI. V lost 5 bases, J lost 6 bases, and 9 bases stayed unmatched. CDR3 in amino acids: CASSPGQWMPGELFF. As DNA, the CDR3 is TGCGCCAGCAGTCCGGGACAGTGGATGCCCGGGGAGCTGTTTTTT.

The CDR3 region has the DNA TGTGCCAGCAGTTTCGGCGGAGAGACCCAGTACTTC. Translation: CASSFGGETQYF. The gene calls are TRBV28 and TRBJ2-5; D is unresolved. This CDR3 is 12 amino acids long. The V end was cut by 3 bases, the J end by 4 bases, with 6 bases between. CDR1 is MDHEN and CDR2 is SYDVKM in the germline V gene.

This clone was observed a few times. The chain recombines TRBV4-1 with TRBJ1-5, with 9 nucleotides matching TRBD1. With V trimmed by 1 base and J by 7 bases, 5 bases remained unmatched. This CDR3 has 15 amino acids. Germline-derived CDR1 and CDR2 are MGHRA and YSYEKL. In DNA form, the CDR3 reads TGCGCCAGCAGCCAAGCGGGACAGGGTAACCAGCCCCAGCATTTT. It encodes CASSQAGQGNQPQHF.

The chain carries TRBV18 and TRBJ1-1, with D hard to call. Between the trimmed V and J ends, which lost 3 bases and 5 bases, there was a span of 10 bases. The CDR3 extends over 13 amino acids. Germline-derived CDR1 and CDR2 are KGHSH and LQKENI. The CDR3 region is CASSPERQTEAFF. For the CDR3, the DNA is TGTGCCAGCTCACCGGAAAGGCAGACTGAAGCTTTCTTT.

The J gene is TRBJ1-5, the V gene TRBV19; a weak D match, TRBD1 (6 bases). Trimming left V 6 bases short and J 1 base short, with 16 bases between. Germline assignment: CDR1 LNHDA and CDR2 SQIVND (reference sequence). There are 16 residues in the CDR3. DNA for the CDR3: TGTGCCAGTAGCCCCACAGGGATAGGGAGCAATCAGCCCCAGCATTTT. Translated: CASSPTGIGSNQPQHF. The whole variable domain, filled in from reference TRBV19 and TRBJ1-5, reads DGGITQSPKYLFRKEGQNVTLSCEQNLNHDAMYWYRQDPGQGLRLIYYSQIVNDFQKGDIAEGYSVSREKKESFPLTVTSAQKNPTAFYLCASSPTGIGSNQPQHFGDGTRLSIL.

The chain joins TRBV7-6 to TRBJ1-5; possibly TRBD1 for D (6 bases). The germline V and J ends were trimmed by 5 bases and 4 bases, with 15 bases remaining between them. The CDR3 loop spans 15 amino acids. Germline V gene sequence: CDR1 SGHVS, CDR2 FNYEAQ. CDR3 sequence (DNA): TGTGCCAGCAGCGCGCAGTCGGGGGCTAATCAGCCCCAGCATTTT. The encoded protein is CASSAQSGANQPQHF.

The chain has TRBV28 and TRBJ1-1; D might be TRBD1 (5 bases). Per the germline V gene, CDR1 is MDHEN and CDR2 is SYDVKM. V lost 3 bases, J lost 1 base, and 24 bases lay in between. CDR3 length equals 19 residues. CDR3 bases: TGTGCCAGCAGTTTTCTCCTATACAGGTCTCGCGGTTCGAACACTGAAGCTTTCTTT. Translating it yields CASSFLLYRSRGSNTEAFF.

The chain uses TRBV9 and TRBJ1-2; the D gene is possibly TRBD1 (5 bases). The CDR3 is 14 residues long. Trimming cost V 4 bases and J 8 bases, with 18 bases left between them. Germline values: CDR1 SGDLS, CDR2 YYNGEE. The chain's CDR3 is CASSRPDRGWGYTF. DNA for the CDR3: TGTGCCAGCAGCAGACCAGATAGGGGTTGGGGCTACACCTTC.

This chain connects TRBV5-8 to TRBJ2-7; 11 nucleotides align to TRBD2. V shed 4 bases and J 3 bases; nucleotides not matched to a gene: 6. Germline V gene sequence: CDR1 SGHTS, CDR2 YDEGEE. This CDR3 is 15 amino acids long. CDR3 protein: CASSQTSGRHYEQYF. In DNA form, the CDR3 reads TGTGCCAGCAGCCAAACTAGCGGGAGACACTACGAGCAGTACTTC.

The chain couples TRBV10-3 to TRBJ2-2; no reliable D call. V gave up 2 bases and J gave up 4 bases, with 8 bases separating them. The CDR3 spans 14 residues. The germline gives CDR1 ENHRY, CDR2 SYGVKD. This CDR3 is CAISEGRFTGELFF. The CDR3 nucleotides read TGTGCCATCAGTGAGGGAAGGTTCACCGGGGAGCTGTTTTTT.

This sequence joins TRBV7-3 and TRBJ2-1; TRBD2 aligns across 8 bases. This CDR3 is 16 amino acids long. The germline V gene has CDR1 SGHTA and CDR2 FQGTGA. V was clipped by 5 bases and J by 8 bases; unmatched bases: 14. In nucleotides, the CDR3 is TGTGCCAGCAGCCACCCTAGCGGGCTTAACAGGGATGAGCAGTTCTTC. This codes for CASSHPSGLNRDEQFF.